Included here is one T cell receptor beta chain sequence, with context. These data originate in a study of immune characterization of retroperitoneal liposarcoma. A single record per CDR3 protein comes from TCRdb applying MiXCR to the PCR reads. Of some 1,500 distinct CDR3 sequences detected, around 48% appear once; the ten largest clones hold around a third. CDR1 is MGHRA, CDR2 YSYEKL, per germline. With 6 bases clipped from V and 4 bases from J, the junction kept 1 base outside the gene matches. The CDR3 is made up of 12 amino acids. Sequenced sample: tumor tissue. V gene TRBV4-1 combines with J gene TRBJ1-1; TRBD1 aligns across 8 bases. This clonotype was sampled from a female donor with retroperitoneal liposarcoma. Here the CDR3 reads CASRTGGTEAFF. CDR3 nucleotide sequence: TGCGCCAGCAGAACAGGGGGCACTGAAGCTTTCTTT.